This T cell receptor (beta chain) was documented in a study of shared clonotypes between healthy human individuals (dated by TCRdb to the early 2020s). Describing the broader study: A few men and two women, aged 18 to 49 years, made up the cohort. For each donor, three plates each were used for CD4 naive and CD4 memory, two plates were used for CD8 naive, and one plate was used for CD8 memory. Blood TCR repertoires of roughly five healthy adults were deeply sequenced to estimate repertoire size and the extent of clonotype sharing between individuals. Different laboratories and diverse techniques were used to prepare libraries and sequence TCR repertoires, to increase sequencing depth and limit assay-specific biases. Between about 0.85 and 9.5 billion PBMCs per donor were obtained by leukapheresis.

The germline V gene yields MDHEN for CDR1 and SYDVKM for CDR2. From cysteine to phenylalanine, the CDR3 is 17 amino acids long. Of the read, only the CDR3 DNA is kept; its 51 bases are in frame from base 1. Trimming costs V 10 bases and J 0 bases, and their ends lie 24 bases apart. The donors were healthy, HIV-negative adults who had no recently reported acute infections or vaccinations. All donors were Caucasian adults living in Nashville, Tennessee, USA. CD4+ T cells were enriched by magnetic negative selection, after which naive cells were positively selected on CD45RA and the negative fraction was taken as the memory subset. After blood collection by leukapheresis, PBMCs were isolated using Ficoll-Histopaque density gradient centrifugation and then cryopreserved in the vapor phase of liquid nitrogen. Analytical flow cytometry was used to check the purity and quantity of every magnetically sorted T cell population. Genomic DNA was isolated from every sorted fraction and measured by UV absorbance on a Nanodrop 2000c.

Overall study results and their limits: The small number of donors limited the genetic and exposure-history diversity represented. Based on pairwise subsampling, the degree of clonotype sharing among donors was expected to be affected by sequencing depth. Clonotypes shared by all four sorted-subset donors showed higher generation probabilities than non-shared clonotypes. When a few donors were compared, the shared fraction of clonotypes was roughly 4.8% for naive CD4, roughly 3.4% for naive CD8, 2% to 2.5% for memory CD4, and 0.35% to 0.4% for memory CD8. Incomplete sequencing was indicated by rarefaction of sorted-subset datasets, despite the large sequencing depth. Sampling was limited to blood, and TCR repertoires in tissue likely differ from TCR repertoires in blood. Estimated clonotype richness was generally larger for naive than for memory subsets.

A word on this clone: Its antigen has not been determined. No much larger clone is present one base from it, and per-base qualities are unavailable.

TCR CDR3 regions were amplified from genomic DNA by multiplex PCR using the deep immunoSEQ assay. For each cell subset, the extracted genomic DNA was distributed evenly across all wells of several immunoSEQ 96-well plates, and each plate served as one replicate. Each replicate PCR for sorted subsets received about 210 ng genomic DNA, equal to roughly 33,000 T cell genomes. Purified libraries were measured with a Qubit 3.0 fluorometer, size-checked on a Bioanalyzer 2100, and measured again with the KAPA Library Quantification kit. Every immunoSEQ 96-well plate was sequenced on a dedicated single-read 150-cycle Illumina NextSeq 550 flow cell. Per the authors' processing: Because only junctional sequences without quality scores were contained in the immunoSEQ output, filtering matching that applied to full-length reads could not be performed. To assign V/J genes and CDR3, sequences were annotated against IMGT germline references using PyIR, a Python wrapper for IgBLAST v1.9. Reads were removed for weak V/J assignments (E-value above 1e-6), missing CDR3, stop codons, out-of-frame junctions, or ambiguous translated residues. A V3J clonotype was defined by an identical inferred V gene, J gene, and CDR3 amino acid sequence. The percentage overlap between two repertoires was calculated by dividing the number of shared unique clonotypes by the size of the smaller repertoire. Richness of each repertoire was evaluated using RTK rarefaction, the Chao1 estimator, and Recon v2.1 estimates of unobserved clonotypes. OLGA was used to compute generation probabilities for all TCRbeta clonotypes that the gDNA method yielded from a handful of donors. As stored in TCRdb, this immuneACCESS dataset retains in-frame rearrangements with V and J assigned. A fraction of the clones does not appear; measured against another copy, unresolved V genes explain less than half of the discrepancy, and the remainder lacks a known reason. The D gene and trimming were derived from the DNA, and the V and J assignments and clone size from that table. The sample data list some 1,100,000 clones, and 70% to 80% of these were observed just once. The ten largest account for 0.5% to 0.6% of the sample.

The TCR was taken from a man aged 18 to 35 in good health. Some clones in this sample may be carry-over from other donors' samples. The rearranged chain carries TRBV28 and TRBJ1-2; TRBD1 is perhaps the D gene, given 6 matching bases. The material sequenced was memory CD4+ T cells from PBMCs. The cell subset or site label of this sample denotes: CD45RA-negative fraction. The CDR3 has the sequence CAIFNSGAGKANYGYTF. The DNA sequence is given as TGTGCCATCTTCAATTCGGGGGCGGGAAAAGCTAACTATGGCTACACCTTC.